A selection of T cell receptor beta chains follows, all from one sample in a study of beta chain features in type 1 diabetes. Sequenced by immunoSEQ multiplex PCR; TCRdb stores in-frame clones only, minus some. Of hundreds of thousands of clones in the sample, 13% are singletons; the top ten hold about 0.02%. Sequenced: naive CD4+ T cells from blood. These receptors all come from a man younger than 30 with type 1 diabetes. Each CDR3 is given with its conserved first and last residue. The D gene is left open where the match is weak. Only some rows state a clone size, as once, few, many or a class for expanded clones.

J gene: TRBJ1-1
CDR3 length: 12
clone size: .
D gene: .
V gene: TRBV7-9
CDR3 DNA: TGTGCCAGCAGCCTGGGGTACACTGAAGCTTTCTTT
CDR3 protein: CASSLGYTEAFF

J gene: TRBJ1-2
CDR3 length: 16
clone size: .
D gene: .
V gene: TRBV5-1
CDR3 DNA: TGCGCCAGCAGCTTGGGGGTCCTAGAGGCCCACTATGGCTACACCTTC
CDR3 protein: CASSLGVLEAHYGYTF

J gene: TRBJ2-7
CDR3 length: 22
clone size: few
D gene: .
V gene: TRBV4-1
CDR3 DNA: .
CDR3 protein: CASSRHYTGLAGGLLLSYEQYF

J gene: TRBJ2-1
CDR3 length: 13
clone size: .
D gene: TRBD1
V gene: TRBV5-4
CDR3 DNA: TGTGCCAGCAGCTTTAAGGGGGCCGATGAGCAGTTCTTC
CDR3 protein: CASSFKGADEQFF

J gene: TRBJ1-2
CDR3 length: 15
clone size: few
D gene: TRBD1
V gene: TRBV5-1
CDR3 DNA: TGCGCCAGCAGCTCGCCTTCGGGACAGCATTATGGCTACACCTTC
CDR3 protein: CASSSPSGQHYGYTF

J gene: TRBJ2-7
CDR3 length: 14
clone size: .
D gene: TRBD1
V gene: TRBV29-1
CDR3 DNA: TGCAGCGTCTCCCCCGGGACAGGGGGGAACGAGCAGTACTTC
CDR3 protein: CSVSPGTGGNEQYF

J gene: TRBJ1-1
CDR3 length: 14
clone size: .
D gene: .
V gene: TRBV5-1
CDR3 DNA: TGCGCCAGCAGCTTGGTAGGTGTGGAGGCTGAAGCTTTCTTT
CDR3 protein: CASSLVGVEAEAFF

J gene: TRBJ1-2
CDR3 length: 13
clone size: few
D gene: .
V gene: TRBV7-2
CDR3 DNA: TGTGCCAGCAGCCCAGAAGGGGTGGGTGGCTACACCTTC
CDR3 protein: CASSPEGVGGYTF

J gene: TRBJ1-1
CDR3 length: 13
clone size: once
D gene: .
V gene: TRBV19
CDR3 DNA: TGTGCCAGTAGTCGGGGGATCGACACTGAAGCTTTCTTT
CDR3 protein: CASSRGIDTEAFF

J gene: TRBJ1-1
CDR3 length: 13
clone size: .
D gene: .
V gene: TRBV30
CDR3 DNA: TGTGCCTGGAGTGACAGGGTGGGCACTGAAGCTTTCTTT
CDR3 protein: CAWSDRVGTEAFF

J gene: TRBJ2-2
CDR3 length: 15
clone size: .
D gene: .
V gene: TRBV27
CDR3 DNA: TGTGCCAGCAGGACTCGGTCCGTGCCCGCCGGGGAGCTGTTTTTT
CDR3 protein: CASRTRSVPAGELFF

J gene: TRBJ2-5
CDR3 length: 13
clone size: .
D gene: .
V gene: TRBV29-1
CDR3 DNA: TGCAGCGTGGGAACAGGCCTCAAGGAGACCCAGTACTTC
CDR3 protein: CSVGTGLKETQYF

J gene: TRBJ2-5
CDR3 length: 16
clone size: .
D gene: TRBD2
V gene: TRBV9
CDR3 DNA: TGTGCCAGCAGCGCGGGGACTAGCGGGCTCCAAGAGACCCAGTACTTC
CDR3 protein: CASSAGTSGLQETQYF

J gene: TRBJ1-1
CDR3 length: 12
clone size: .
D gene: TRBD1
V gene: TRBV25-1
CDR3 DNA: TGTGCCAGCAGTCGGGACAGAGGAGAAGCTTTCTTT
CDR3 protein: CASSRDRGEAFF

J gene: TRBJ1-5
CDR3 length: 15
clone size: few
D gene: TRBD1
V gene: TRBV28
CDR3 DNA: TGTGCCAGCAGTTTATCAGGGGGCGGCAATCAGCCCCAGCATTTT
CDR3 protein: CASSLSGGGNQPQHF

J gene: TRBJ1-1
CDR3 length: 13
clone size: few
D gene: TRBD1
V gene: TRBV6-6
CDR3 DNA: TGTGCCAGCAGTGACAGGGCGAACACTGAAGCTTTCTTT
CDR3 protein: CASSDRANTEAFF

J gene: TRBJ2-1
CDR3 length: 11
clone size: .
D gene: .
V gene: TRBV28
CDR3 DNA: TGTGCCAGCAGTCGGTACAATGAGCAGTTCTTC
CDR3 protein: CASSRYNEQFF

J gene: TRBJ2-1
CDR3 length: 15
clone size: few
D gene: TRBD2
V gene: TRBV30
CDR3 DNA: TGTGCCTGGAGTGGAAGGACTAGCGGGGGCAATGAGCAGTTCTTC
CDR3 protein: CAWSGRTSGGNEQFF

J gene: TRBJ1-1
CDR3 length: 11
clone size: .
D gene: .
V gene: TRBV11-2
CDR3 DNA: TGTGCCAGCAGCTTATATCTGGAAGCTTTCTTT
CDR3 protein: CASSLYLEAFF

J gene: TRBJ2-7
CDR3 length: 14
clone size: .
D gene: TRBD1
V gene: TRBV7-3
CDR3 DNA: TGTGCCAGCAGCTCGACAGGGCCCACCTACGAGCAGTACTTC
CDR3 protein: CASSSTGPTYEQYF

J gene: TRBJ1-3
CDR3 length: 19
clone size: .
D gene: TRBD1
V gene: TRBV15
CDR3 DNA: TGTGCCACCAGCACACACCCAACGGGACAGACGCGCTCTGGAAACACCATATATTTT
CDR3 protein: CATSTHPTGQTRSGNTIYF

J gene: TRBJ2-3
CDR3 length: 15
clone size: few
D gene: .
V gene: TRBV5-6
CDR3 DNA: TGTGCCAGCAGCTCCAGTTATCAGGGTACAGATACGCAGTATTTT
CDR3 protein: CASSSSYQGTDTQYF

J gene: TRBJ2-1
CDR3 length: 16
clone size: .
D gene: .
V gene: TRBV27
CDR3 DNA: TGTGCCAGCAGTTTATCGTGGGAGTCTTCTTACAATGAGCAGTTCTTC
CDR3 protein: CASSLSWESSYNEQFF

J gene: TRBJ1-2
CDR3 length: 14
clone size: few
D gene: TRBD1
V gene: TRBV13
CDR3 DNA: TGTGCCAGCAACGTAGAGCAGGGGGTCTATGGCTACACCTTC
CDR3 protein: CASNVEQGVYGYTF

J gene: TRBJ2-5
CDR3 length: 15
clone size: few
D gene: .
V gene: TRBV18
CDR3 DNA: TGTGCCAGCTCACCACCGGGACGGCCGCAAGAGACCCAGTACTTC
CDR3 protein: CASSPPGRPQETQYF

J gene: TRBJ2-3
CDR3 length: 15
clone size: many
D gene: TRBD2
V gene: TRBV10-3
CDR3 DNA: TGTGCCATCAGTACCAGCGGGGGAAGCACAGATACGCAGTATTTT
CDR3 protein: CAISTSGGSTDTQYF

J gene: TRBJ1-5
CDR3 length: 12
clone size: .
D gene: TRBD1
V gene: TRBV30
CDR3 DNA: TGTGCCTGGGGACAGGGTGGTCAGCCCCAGCATTTT
CDR3 protein: CAWGQGGQPQHF

J gene: TRBJ2-7
CDR3 length: 15
clone size: .
D gene: .
V gene: TRBV6-6
CDR3 DNA: TGTGCCAGCAGTTACTCCGACCAACAAAGAGACGAGCAGTACTTC
CDR3 protein: CASSYSDQQRDEQYF

J gene: TRBJ2-7
CDR3 length: 16
clone size: .
D gene: TRBD1
V gene: TRBV13
CDR3 DNA: TGTGCCAGCAGCTTCCTCGCCGGGACAGGGGATAACGAGCAGTACTTC
CDR3 protein: CASSFLAGTGDNEQYF

J gene: TRBJ2-1
CDR3 length: 12
clone size: .
D gene: .
V gene: TRBV30
CDR3 DNA: TGTGCCTGGAGTCAGACATACAATGAGCAGTTCTTC
CDR3 protein: CAWSQTYNEQFF

J gene: TRBJ1-1
CDR3 length: 13
clone size: few
D gene: .
V gene: TRBV29-1
CDR3 DNA: TGCAGCGGACAACGGGACGTGAACACTGAAGCTTTCTTT
CDR3 protein: CSGQRDVNTEAFF

J gene: TRBJ2-5
CDR3 length: 15
clone size: .
D gene: TRBD2
V gene: TRBV5-1
CDR3 DNA: TGCGCCAGCAGCTCGATAGCGGGGGCACAAGAGACCCAGTACTTC
CDR3 protein: CASSSIAGAQETQYF

J gene: TRBJ1-1
CDR3 length: 13
clone size: .
D gene: .
V gene: TRBV6-5
CDR3 DNA: TGTGCCAGCAGTGAGGCAGCGAACACTGAAGCTTTCTTT
CDR3 protein: CASSEAANTEAFF

J gene: TRBJ2-3
CDR3 length: 13
clone size: .
D gene: .
V gene: TRBV9
CDR3 DNA: TGTGCCAGCAGCGTAACCCCACCAGATACGCAGTATTTT
CDR3 protein: CASSVTPPDTQYF

J gene: TRBJ1-1
CDR3 length: 16
clone size: few
D gene: TRBD1
V gene: TRBV29-1
CDR3 DNA: TGCAGCGTTGGCCCTAGGGGACAGGGGATGAACACTGAAGCTTTCTTT
CDR3 protein: CSVGPRGQGMNTEAFF

J gene: TRBJ1-4
CDR3 length: 14
clone size: .
D gene: TRBD1
V gene: TRBV7-9
CDR3 DNA: TGTGCCAGCAGCCCGGGACAGCCTAATGAAAAACTGTTTTTT
CDR3 protein: CASSPGQPNEKLFF

J gene: TRBJ1-3
CDR3 length: 15
clone size: few
D gene: TRBD1
V gene: TRBV30
CDR3 DNA: TGTGCCTGGAGTGTCCGGACAGGGGAAAGTGACACCATATATTTT
CDR3 protein: CAWSVRTGESDTIYF

J gene: TRBJ2-7
CDR3 length: 16
clone size: .
D gene: .
V gene: TRBV11-1
CDR3 DNA: TGTGCCAGCAGCTTAGCGCGGGCCGGGAACTCCTACGAGCAGTACTTC
CDR3 protein: CASSLARAGNSYEQYF

J gene: TRBJ2-3
CDR3 length: 15
clone size: few
D gene: .
V gene: TRBV9
CDR3 DNA: TGTGCCAGCAGCGTAAGGGGGGTGGGCACAGATACGCAGTATTTT
CDR3 protein: CASSVRGVGTDTQYF

J gene: TRBJ1-5
CDR3 length: 15
clone size: few
D gene: .
V gene: TRBV6-5
CDR3 DNA: TGTGCCAGCAGGGGCAGTGGAAATAGCAATCAGCCCCAGCATTTT
CDR3 protein: CASRGSGNSNQPQHF

J gene: TRBJ1-5
CDR3 length: 16
clone size: .
D gene: .
V gene: TRBV4-1
CDR3 DNA: TGCGCCAGCAGCCAAGAAGGAGGCCAGGGGCTTCAGCCCCAGCATTTT
CDR3 protein: CASSQEGGQGLQPQHF